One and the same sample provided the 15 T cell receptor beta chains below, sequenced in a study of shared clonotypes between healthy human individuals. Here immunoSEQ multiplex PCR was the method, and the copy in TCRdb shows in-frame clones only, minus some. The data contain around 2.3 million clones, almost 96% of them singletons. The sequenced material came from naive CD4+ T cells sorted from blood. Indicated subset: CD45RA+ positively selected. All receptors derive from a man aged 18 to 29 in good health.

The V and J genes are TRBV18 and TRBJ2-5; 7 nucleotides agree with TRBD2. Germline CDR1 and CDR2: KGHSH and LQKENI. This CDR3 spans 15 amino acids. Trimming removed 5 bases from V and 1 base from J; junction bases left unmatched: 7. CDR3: CASSAPGGGQETQYF. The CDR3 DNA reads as TGTGCCAGCTCAGCCCCGGGGGGAGGCCAAGAGACCCAGTACTTC.

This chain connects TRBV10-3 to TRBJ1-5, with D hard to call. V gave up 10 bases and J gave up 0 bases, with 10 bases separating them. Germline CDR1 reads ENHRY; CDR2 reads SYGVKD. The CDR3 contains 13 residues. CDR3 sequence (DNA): TGTGCCACCGGTCCGACTAGCAATCAGCCCCAGCATTTT. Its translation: CATGPTSNQPQHF.

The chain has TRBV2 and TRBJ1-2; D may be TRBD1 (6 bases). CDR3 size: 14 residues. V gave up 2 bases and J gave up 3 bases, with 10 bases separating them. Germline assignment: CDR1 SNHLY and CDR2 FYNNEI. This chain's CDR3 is CASSEQGSDYGYTF. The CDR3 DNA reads TGTGCCAGCAGTGAACAGGGGTCGGACTATGGCTACACCTTC. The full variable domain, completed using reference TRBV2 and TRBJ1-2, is EPEVTQTPSHQVTQMGQEVILRCVPISNHLYFYWYRQILGQKVEFLVSFYNNEISEKSEIFDDQFSVERPDGSNFTLKIRSTKLEDSAMYFCASSEQGSDYGYTFGSGTRLTVV.

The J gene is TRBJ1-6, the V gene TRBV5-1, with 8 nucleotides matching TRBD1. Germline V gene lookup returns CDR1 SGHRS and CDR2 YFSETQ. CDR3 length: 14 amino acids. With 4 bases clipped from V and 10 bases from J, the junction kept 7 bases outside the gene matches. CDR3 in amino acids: CASSPDRVGSPLHF. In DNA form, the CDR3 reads TGCGCCAGCAGCCCGGACAGGGTCGGCTCACCCCTCCACTTT.

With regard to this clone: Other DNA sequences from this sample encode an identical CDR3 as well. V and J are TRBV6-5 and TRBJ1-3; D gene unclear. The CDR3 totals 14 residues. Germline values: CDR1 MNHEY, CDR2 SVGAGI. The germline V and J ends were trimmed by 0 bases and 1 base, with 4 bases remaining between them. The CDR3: CASSYSGSGNTIYF. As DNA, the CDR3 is TGTGCCAGCAGTTACTCGGGTTCTGGAAACACCATATATTTT.

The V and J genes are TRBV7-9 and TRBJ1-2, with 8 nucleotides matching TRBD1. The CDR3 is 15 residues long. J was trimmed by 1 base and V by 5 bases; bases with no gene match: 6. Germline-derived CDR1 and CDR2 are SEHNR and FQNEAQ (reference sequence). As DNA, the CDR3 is TGTGCCAGCAGCCCAGACAGGGGCGGTAACTATGGCTACACCTTC. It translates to CASSPDRGGNYGYTF.

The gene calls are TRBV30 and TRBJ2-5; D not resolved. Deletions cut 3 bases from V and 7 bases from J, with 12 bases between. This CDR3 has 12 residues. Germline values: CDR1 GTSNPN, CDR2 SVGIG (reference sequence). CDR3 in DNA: TGTGCCTGGAGCCTCCCCCCCGGGACCCAGTACTTC. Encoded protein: CAWSLPPGTQYF. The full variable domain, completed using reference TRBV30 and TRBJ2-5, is SQTIHQWPATLVQPVGSPLSLECTVEGTSNPNLYWYRQAAGRGLQLLFYSVGIGQISSEVPQNLSASRPQDRQFILSSKKLLLSDSGFYLCAWSLPPGTQYFGPGTRLLVL.

The CDR3 bases are TGCGCCAGCAGCCACGGACAGGGGCTTATTAATGAAAAACTGTTTTTT. Residues: CASSHGQGLINEKLFF. V is TRBV5-1 and J is TRBJ1-4; the match to TRBD1 covers 9 bases. Looked up from germline, CDR1 is SGHRS and CDR2 is YFSETQ. The CDR3 contains 16 residues. J lost 4 bases, V lost 4 bases, and 8 bases had no gene match.

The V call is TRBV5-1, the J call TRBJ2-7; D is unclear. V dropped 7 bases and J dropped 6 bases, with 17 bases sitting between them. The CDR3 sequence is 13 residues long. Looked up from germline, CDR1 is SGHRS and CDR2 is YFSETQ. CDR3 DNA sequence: TGCGCCAGCGGCTCCGGGTCGCCTGCCGAGCAGTACTTC. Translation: CASGSGSPAEQYF.

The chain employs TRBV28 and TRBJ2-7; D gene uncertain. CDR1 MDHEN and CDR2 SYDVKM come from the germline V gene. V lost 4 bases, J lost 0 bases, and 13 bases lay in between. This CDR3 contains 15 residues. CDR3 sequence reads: CASSYDRLVSYEQYF. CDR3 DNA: TGTGCCAGCAGTTACGATCGCCTGGTCTCCTACGAGCAGTACTTC.

Here the CDR3 reads CASSESGGSSEAFF. The CDR3 nucleotides are TGTGCCAGCAGTGAATCAGGGGGCAGTAGTGAAGCTTTCTTT. This rearrangement joins TRBV2 to TRBJ1-1; the match to TRBD1 covers 8 bases. The V gene's germline CDR1 is SNHLY and CDR2 FYNNEI. The CDR3 sequence is 14 residues long. J gave up 7 bases and V 2 bases, and 6 bases lay outside the gene matches.

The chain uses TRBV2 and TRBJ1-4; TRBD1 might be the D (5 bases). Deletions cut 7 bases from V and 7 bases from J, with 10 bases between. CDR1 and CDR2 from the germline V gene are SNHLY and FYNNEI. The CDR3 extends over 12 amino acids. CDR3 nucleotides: TGTGCCAGCACCGACAGTAGTGAAAAACTGTTTTTT. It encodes CASTDSSEKLFF.

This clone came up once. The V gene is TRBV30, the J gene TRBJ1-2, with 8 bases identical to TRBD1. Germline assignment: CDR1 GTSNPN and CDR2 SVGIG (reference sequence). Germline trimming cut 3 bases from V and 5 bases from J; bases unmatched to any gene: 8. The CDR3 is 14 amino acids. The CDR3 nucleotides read TGTGCCTGGAGATTCCGGGACAGGCAATATGGCTACACCTTC. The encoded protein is CAWRFRDRQYGYTF.

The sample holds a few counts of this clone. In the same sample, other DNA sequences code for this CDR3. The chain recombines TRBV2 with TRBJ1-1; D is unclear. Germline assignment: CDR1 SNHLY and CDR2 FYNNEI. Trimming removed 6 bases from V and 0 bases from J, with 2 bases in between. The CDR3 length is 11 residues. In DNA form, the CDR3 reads TGTGCCAGCAGCCTGAACACTGAAGCTTTCTTT. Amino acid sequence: CASSLNTEAFF.

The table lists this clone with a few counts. CDR3 nucleotide sequence: TGTGCCAGCAGTTATTTGGTGAACACTGAAGCTTTCTTT. It yields the protein CASSYLVNTEAFF. The V gene is TRBV2, the J gene TRBJ1-1, with D unresolved. This CDR3 has 13 residues. The germline V gene has CDR1 SNHLY and CDR2 FYNNEI. The germline V and J ends were trimmed by 5 bases and 0 bases, with 7 bases remaining between them.